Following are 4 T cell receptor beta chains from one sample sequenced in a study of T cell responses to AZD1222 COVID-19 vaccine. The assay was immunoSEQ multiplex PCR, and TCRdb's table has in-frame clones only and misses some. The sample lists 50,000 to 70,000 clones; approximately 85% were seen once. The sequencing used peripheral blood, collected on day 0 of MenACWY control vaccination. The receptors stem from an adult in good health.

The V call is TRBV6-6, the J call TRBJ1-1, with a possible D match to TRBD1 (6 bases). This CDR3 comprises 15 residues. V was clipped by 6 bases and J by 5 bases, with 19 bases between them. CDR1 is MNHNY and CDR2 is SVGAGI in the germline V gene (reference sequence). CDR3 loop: CASSPSTGRWTEAFF. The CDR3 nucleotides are TGTGCCAGCAGCCCTAGTACAGGGCGGTGGACTGAAGCTTTCTTT.

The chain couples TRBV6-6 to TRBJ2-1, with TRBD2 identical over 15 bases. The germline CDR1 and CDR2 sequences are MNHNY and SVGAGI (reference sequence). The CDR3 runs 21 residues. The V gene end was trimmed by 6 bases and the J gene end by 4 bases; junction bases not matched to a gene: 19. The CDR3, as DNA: TGTGCCAGCAGCTCAGCCCTTGGACTAGCGGGAGGGGGCTACAGATACAATGAGCAGTTCTTC. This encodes CASSSALGLAGGGYRYNEQFF.

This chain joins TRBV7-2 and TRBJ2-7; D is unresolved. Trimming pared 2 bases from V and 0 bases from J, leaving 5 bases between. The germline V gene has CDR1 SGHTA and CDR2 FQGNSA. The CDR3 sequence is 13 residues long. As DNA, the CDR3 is TGTGCCAGCAGCTTACCGAGCTCCTACGAGCAGTACTTC. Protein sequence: CASSLPSSYEQYF. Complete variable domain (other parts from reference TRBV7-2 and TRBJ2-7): GAGVSQSPSNKVTEKGKDVELRCDPISGHTALYWYRQSLGQGLEFLIYFQGNSAPDKSGLPSDRFSAERTGGSVSTLTIQRTQQEDSAVYLCASSLPSSYEQYFGPGTRLTVT.

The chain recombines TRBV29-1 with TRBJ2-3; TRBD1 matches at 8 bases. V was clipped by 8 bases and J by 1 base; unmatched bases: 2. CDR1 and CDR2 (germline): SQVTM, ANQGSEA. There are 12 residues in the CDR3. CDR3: CSSDRGTDTQYF. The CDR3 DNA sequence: TGCAGCTCGGACAGGGGCACAGATACGCAGTATTTT.